This TCR beta chain was documented in a study of tumor-infiltrating lymphocytes in primary liver carcinoma. A constant-region primer primed TCR beta cDNA synthesis from 400 to 600 ng of total RNA. ARM-PCR, slightly modified, supplied the TCR beta libraries through three nested multiplex PCR rounds. TRBV1-TRBV30 forward primers paired with a C-beta reverse primer drove the first two PCR rounds, ten to eleven cycles each. TCRdb re-called the multiplex PCR reads through MiXCR, storing one row per CDR3 protein. The sample has about 92,000 distinct CDR3 sequences; approximately 68% are singletons. Remarks on this clonotype: Just one base apart from a much larger clone, this may be a read error.

Joint extraction of RNA and DNA used roughly 18-34 mg of bulk tissue that was unsorted. Every patient in the cohort had a primary liver carcinoma. That carcinoma was treated by surgical resection. V dropped 4 bases and J dropped 3; count of bases not matched to a gene: 3. CDR3 length: 13 residues. CDR1 SGHRS and CDR2 YFSETQ come from the germline V gene. The chain is built from TRBV5-1 and TRBJ2-5; 7 nucleotides line up with TRBD1. Source material: tumor-adjacent normal liver tissue. This TCR was recovered from a man between 35 and 55 years old with primary liver carcinoma and hepatitis B virus infection. As DNA, the CDR3 is TGCGCCAGCAGCGAGGGACAGAAAGAGACCCAGTACTTC. Protein: CASSEGQKETQYF.